The rows below give T cell receptor beta chains drawn from one sample of a study of patients and donors after allogeneic stem cell transplantation. MiXCR, run by TCRdb on the RT-PCR reads, gives a single entry per CDR3 protein. The sample consists of roughly 960,000 distinct CDR3 sequences, under 20% of them appearing once. Sequencing used blood, either unsorted or a sorted T cell fraction (not recorded which). The receptor source for this set is a human donor who was either an allogeneic HSCT recipient or a stem cell or donor lymphocyte infusion donor (not recorded which). It is not recorded whose cells these are; they may come from a transplant donor. CDR3s include the opening cysteine and the closing phenylalanine or tryptophan. The D gene is left open where the match is weak. Expanded clones are given a class, and other clones once, few, many or no size at all.

TRBV29-1	TRBJ1-4	-	-	TGCAGCGGCATTGGGGGTGGTGAAAAACTGTTTTTT	CSGIGGGEKLFF
TRBV6-5	TRBJ1-6	-	-	TGTGCCAGCAGTTATTTGACGGTCAGCTCCTATAATTCACCCCTCCACTTT	CASSYLTVSSYNSPLHF
TRBV7-3	TRBJ2-1	-	TRBD2	TGTGCCAGCAGCTGGGCGGGAGGGCCGTATAATGAGCAGTTCTTC	CASSWAGGPYNEQFF
TRBV29-1	TRBJ1-5	few	-	TGCAGCGTTGTAGGGGACTCGGGTCAGCCCCAGCATTTT	CSVVGDSGQPQHF
TRBV7-9	TRBJ1-1	few	-	TGTGCCAGCAGCTTAGAAACCATGAACACTGAAGCTTTCTTT	CASSLETMNTEAFF
TRBV2	TRBJ2-7	few	-	TGTGCCAGCAGTGCCCTCGCGTACCTCGAGCAGTACTTC	CASSALAYLEQYF
TRBV29-1	TRBJ2-7	-	-	TGCAGCGGCACCGGGGGTTATTCCTACGAGCAGTACTTC	CSGTGGYSYEQYF
TRBV4-2	TRBJ2-1	-	TRBD2	TGTGCCAGCAGCCTCCCTCTAGCGGGAGGGCCGAAGGCCTACAATGAGCAGTTCTTC	CASSLPLAGGPKAYNEQFF
TRBV20-1	TRBJ2-5	few	-	TGCAGTGCGGAATGGACAGCCCAAGAGACCCAGTACTTC	CSAEWTAQETQYF
TRBV21-1	TRBJ2-7	few	-	TGTGCCAGCAGCAAAGTGAGGACAGGGGGCCCCTACGAGCAGTACTTC	CASSKVRTGGPYEQYF
TRBV28	TRBJ2-3	few	TRBD2	TGTGCCAGCAGTCTACTCGGACTAGCGGAGAGCACAGATACGCAGTATTTT	CASSLLGLAESTDTQYF
TRBV28	TRBJ1-6	many	-	TGTGCCAGCACTAACCGGCAGGCCTATAATTCACCCCTCCACTTT	CASTNRQAYNSPLHF
TRBV7-2	TRBJ2-3	-	-	TGTGCCAGCAGCTTAGTAAGGCCTGGGGGGACAGATACGCAGTATTTT	CASSLVRPGGTDTQYF
TRBV20-1	TRBJ2-1	-	TRBD2	TGCAGTGCACTACGGACTAGCGGGAGCTATGAGCAGTTCTTC	CSALRTSGSYEQFF
TRBV12-3/TRBV12-4	TRBJ1-5	many	-	TGTGCCAGCACCCCCGACAGGATCCAGCCCCAGCATTTT	CASTPDRIQPQHF
TRBV7-2	TRBJ2-5	-	TRBD2	TGTGCCAGCAGGGGCGGACTAGCGGGAAGTAGGACCCAGTACTTC	CASRGGLAGSRTQYF
TRBV7-9	TRBJ2-2	few	-	TGTGCCAGCAGCGGGGGCCAGACCGGGGAGCTGTTTTTT	CASSGGQTGELFF
TRBV7-9	TRBJ2-2	-	-	TGTGCCAGCAGCTTAGTTCGCGGGTCCGGGGAGCTGTTTTTT	CASSLVRGSGELFF
TRBV25-1	TRBJ1-2	-	-	TGTGCCAGCAGTGCGAGGGCTGGCTACACCTTC	CASSARAGYTF
TRBV12-3/TRBV12-4	TRBJ2-3	few	-	TGTGCCATTGGGACAAGACTCACAGATACGCAGTATTTT	CAIGTRLTDTQYF
TRBV7-6	TRBJ1-4	few	-	TGTGCCAGCAGCGATGATAGTGAAAAACTGTTTTTT	CASSDDSEKLFF
TRBV12-3/TRBV12-4	TRBJ2-2	few	-	TGTGCCAGCAGTTTCCTGCTAAAGGCTAGCGTCACCGGGGAGCTGTTTTTT	CASSFLLKASVTGELFF
TRBV25-1	TRBJ2-2	few	TRBD2	TGTGCCAGCAGCGGGGGGGCGGGGTCCGGGGAGCTGTTTTTT	CASSGGAGSGELFF
TRBV6-2/TRBV6-3	TRBJ2-5	few	-	TGTGCCAGCAGTTGGGGAGCTGGGGCCTTTGAGGAGACCCAGTACTTC	CASSWGAGAFEETQYF
TRBV27	TRBJ1-2	few	-	TGTGCCAGCAGCGGGTTGACTAACTATGGCTACACCTTC	CASSGLTNYGYTF
TRBV4-3	TRBJ2-5	few	TRBD2	TGCGCCAGCAGCCAAGGGACTAGCGATGGAGAGACCCAGTACTTC	CASSQGTSDGETQYF
TRBV12-5	TRBJ2-7	-	TRBD1	TGTGCTAGTGGTGCGAACAGGGGCACCGAGCAGTACTTC	CASGANRGTEQYF
TRBV5-1	TRBJ2-3	-	-	TGCGCCAGCAGCCCCCGGGACTGGAGTGGCACAGATACGCAGTATTTT	CASSPRDWSGTDTQYF
TRBV29-1	TRBJ2-1	many	-	TGCAGCGTCGCCCTAGGGGGGATGAGGGCTTACAATGAGCAGTTCTTC	CSVALGGMRAYNEQFF
TRBV24-1	TRBJ2-3	-	-	TGTGCCACCAGGCCTCGGGATGGCACAGATACGCAGTATTTT	CATRPRDGTDTQYF
TRBV7-7	TRBJ2-2	few	-	TGTGCTAGCAGCTTCTGGCAGGGCGGCACCGGGGAGCTGTTTTTT	CASSFWQGGTGELFF
TRBV14	TRBJ1-1	-	TRBD1	TGTGCCAGCCGCCGCCCAGGGGGTAACACTGAAGCTTTCTTT	CASRRPGGNTEAFF
TRBV6-2/TRBV6-3	TRBJ2-7	few	TRBD1	TGTGCCAGCACTATAACCCGGGACAGAAAATTGTACGAGCAGTACTTC	CASTITRDRKLYEQYF
TRBV6-1	TRBJ1-3	few	-	TGTGCCAGCAGGCGGGCCAGGGATGTCTCTGGAAACACCATATATTTT	CASRRARDVSGNTIYF
TRBV7-6	TRBJ2-4	few	-	TGTGCCAGCAGCGAGACAGTTCCAGGAGGGATATTGGCCAAAAACATTCAGTACTTC	CASSETVPGGILAKNIQYF
TRBV20-1	TRBJ1-5	few	TRBD1	TGCAGTGCTAGCTTAGGACAGGCCCGGCCCCAGCATTTT	CSASLGQARPQHF
TRBV6-2/TRBV6-3	TRBJ2-7	few	-	TGTGCCAGCGTACAGGGCTACGAGCAGTACTTC	CASVQGYEQYF
TRBV7-6	TRBJ2-7	-	TRBD1	TGTGCCAGCAGCCCCCTCACGAGGGGGCCCGCCTACGAGCAGTACTTC	CASSPLTRGPAYEQYF
TRBV12-3/TRBV12-4	TRBJ2-7	-	-	TGTGCCAGCAGCCCCACTGGGGGTAGGCGCGAGCAGTACTTC	CASSPTGGRREQYF
TRBV4-3	TRBJ2-7	few	-	TGCGCCAGCAGCCGGGAAACCCAGGGCGGCGAGCAGTACTTC	CASSRETQGGEQYF
TRBV12-3/TRBV12-4	TRBJ1-5	-	TRBD1	TGTGCCAGCAGTTTAGACAGGGGAGGGAAGCCCCAGCATTTT	CASSLDRGGKPQHF
TRBV10-3	TRBJ1-1	-	TRBD1	TGTGCCATCCGCTCTGACTACGGGACAGGACCCACTGAAGCTTTCTTT	CAIRSDYGTGPTEAFF
TRBV4-3	TRBJ1-1	many	-	TGCGCCAGCAGCCAAGATAGAGGCGGGAACACTGAAGCTTTCTTT	CASSQDRGGNTEAFF
TRBV5-5	TRBJ1-5	-	-	TGTGCCAGCAGCTTGAAACAGCTCAATCAGCCCCAGCATTTT	CASSLKQLNQPQHF
TRBV20-1	TRBJ1-2	few	-	TGCAGTGCTAGAGAAACGACTTACCGGGACAACTACAACTATGGCTACACCTTC	CSARETTYRDNYNYGYTF
TRBV3-1	TRBJ2-7	-	-	TGTGCCAGCAGCCAAGTTGTCAACGAGCAGTACTTC	CASSQVVNEQYF
TRBV30	TRBJ2-7	-	TRBD2	TGTGCCTGGAGTGTCGGGGGGGGCGAGCAGTACTTC	CAWSVGGGEQYF
TRBV7-2	TRBJ2-3	few	-	TGTGCCAGCAGCTTATTCGGTTCCTTAGGCAAGGATACGCAGTATTTT	CASSLFGSLGKDTQYF
TRBV2	TRBJ2-7	once	TRBD1	TGTGCCAGCAGTGACCCGGATAGGACAGGGGCTAACGAGCAGTACTTC	CASSDPDRTGANEQYF
TRBV24-1	TRBJ1-1	-	TRBD1	TGTGCCACGGGGGACAGGGACACTGAAGCTTTCTTT	CATGDRDTEAFF
TRBV29-1	TRBJ2-1	few	TRBD1	TGCAGCGTTGTGAGTCTGGGACAGGGACGATACAATGAGCAGTTCTTC	CSVVSLGQGRYNEQFF
TRBV12-3/TRBV12-4	TRBJ1-1	-	TRBD1	TGTGCCAGCAGACCCGGGACAGGGATTACTGAAGCTTTCTTT	CASRPGTGITEAFF
TRBV11-1	TRBJ1-3	few	-	TGTGCCAGCAGCTTAGCGCCGTCAGGGAAAGGTTCTGGAAACACCATATATTTT	CASSLAPSGKGSGNTIYF
TRBV19	TRBJ2-7	few	-	TGTGCCAGTAGTATGGCGGCAGGCTACGAGCAGTACTTC	CASSMAAGYEQYF